This record covers a single T cell receptor beta chain. The specificity of this receptor is unknown. Nothing much larger sits one base from this clone, and base qualities are not available. The data were taken from a study of shared clonotypes between healthy human individuals (TCRdb year 2020). A note on the overall study: A couple of women and a few men aged 18 to 49 years were included in the cohort. Per donor, three plates each were used for CD4 naive and CD4 memory, two for CD8 naive, and one for CD8 memory. To estimate repertoire size and how much clonotypes are shared between individuals, the study performed deep sequencing of blood TCR repertoires from about 5 healthy adults. Libraries were prepared and TCR repertoires were sequenced by different laboratories using diverse techniques, in order to increase sequencing depth and limit assay-specific biases. Each donor's leukapheresis produced roughly between about 0.9 and 9.5 billion PBMCs. Overall study results and their limits: Incomplete sequencing was indicated by rarefaction of sorted-subset datasets, despite the large sequencing depth. The genetic and exposure-history diversity represented was limited by the small number of donors. Naive subsets generally had larger estimated clonotype richness than memory subsets. Compared with non-shared clonotypes, the clonotypes found in all four sorted-subset donors had higher generation probabilities. Sharing across a handful of donors was observed for roughly 5.4% of naive CD4, less than 4% of naive CD8, about 2.5% of memory CD4, and about 0.4% of memory CD8 clonotypes. Only blood was sampled, and tissue TCR repertoires likely differ from those in blood. Pairwise subsampling led to the expectation that sequencing depth would affect the degree of clonotype sharing among donors.

Using the deep immunoSEQ assay, multiplex PCR amplified TCR CDR3 regions from genomic DNA. Extracted genomic DNA from each cell subset was distributed evenly across all wells of several immunoSEQ 96-well plates, and each plate was treated as a replicate. For sorted subsets, 150 to 250 ng genomic DNA, equal to some 28,000 T cell genomes, was loaded into each replicate PCR. Purified libraries were measured with a Qubit 3.0 fluorometer, size-checked on a Bioanalyzer 2100, and measured again with the KAPA Library Quantification kit. Every immunoSEQ 96-well plate was sequenced on a separate single-read 150-cycle Illumina NextSeq 550 flow cell. For the original study's pipeline: Because the immunoSEQ output included only junctional sequences and no quality scores, the filtering could not be the same as the filtering used for full-length reads. To assign V/J genes and CDR3, sequences were annotated using PyIR, a Python wrapper for IgBLAST v1.9, with IMGT germline references. Any read was removed if the V/J assignment was weak (E-value above 1e-6), the CDR3 was missing, or the read contained stop codons, out-of-frame junctions, or ambiguous translated residues. A V3J clonotype was defined by an identical inferred V gene, J gene, and CDR3 amino acid sequence. To compute the percentage overlap between repertoires, the number of shared unique clonotypes was divided by the size of the smaller repertoire. Richness of each repertoire was evaluated using RTK rarefaction, the Chao1 estimator, and Recon v2.1 estimates of unobserved clonotypes. For all TCRbeta clonotypes obtained by the gDNA method from a handful of donors, generation probabilities were computed with OLGA. The table comes from immuneACCESS by way of TCRdb, which keeps in-frame sequences with V and J called. Part of the clones is missing from these tables; in studies checked, under half for an unresolved V gene and the rest for unknown reasons. Clone size and the V and J calls come from that table; the DNA yielded D and trimming. The sample contains more than 2 million clones, approximately 92% of them found a single time. The ten top clones hold over 1.5% of the sample.

CDR1 and CDR2 were assigned from the germline V gene (reference sequence) as PRHDT and FYEKMQ. After removal of 0 bases from V and 6 bases from J, the junction retains 14 bases not matched to a gene. The cysteine opens and the phenylalanine closes a CDR3 of 18 amino acids. Solely the CDR3 DNA is kept, with 54 bases framed from the first base. CD8 naive samples were obtained by positive selection for CCR7 among CD45RO-negative cells, yielding a CD45RA+CCR7+ population from which TemRA cells were excluded. The donors were healthy, HIV-negative adults who had no recently reported acute infections or vaccinations. Every donor was a Caucasian adult residing in Nashville, Tennessee, USA. Blood was collected by leukapheresis, and PBMCs were isolated by Ficoll-Histopaque density gradient centrifugation and then cryopreserved in liquid nitrogen vapor phase. Analytical flow cytometry was used to check the purity and quantity of each magnetically sorted T cell population. Each sorted fraction had its genomic DNA isolated and then quantified by UV absorbance on a Nanodrop 2000c.

The TCR sequence derives from a man younger than 30 in good health. Some clones in this sample may be carry-over from other donors' samples. The V gene is TRBV13 and the J gene is TRBJ2-1; 7 middle bases align to TRBD2. Material for sequencing was naive CD8+ T cells from PBMCs. Interpreted using the paper, the cell subset or site label stands for: CD45RA+CCR7+. The nucleotide sequence reads as follows: TGTGCCAGCAGCTTAGGCCGGGAGCGGGAACTAACTAGCAATGAGCAGTTCTTC. This translates into CASSLGRERELTSNEQFF.